This TCR beta chain stems from a study of a mutant IDH1 vaccine in newly diagnosed glioma. Germline trimming cut 0 bases from V and 14 bases from J; bases unmatched to any gene: 8. CDR3 length: 14 amino acids. Germline CDR1 and CDR2: SGHNT and YYREEE (reference sequence). This clone was picked up a small number of times. Its antigen is still unknown. Time point in this sample: week 5, during vaccination. Every single dose of the vaccine, 300 ug of mutant IDH1 20-mer peptide, came with topical imiquimod. Sequencing was performed with immunoSEQ multiplex PCR; in TCRdb, only in-frame clones are kept and a portion is missing. The sample holds roughly 28,000 clones, roughly nine tenths seen once.

The material was PBMCs, obtained from a glioma patient whose treatment included an IDH1 peptide vaccine. The clonotype comes from a young man with glioma. The chain combines TRBV5-4 with TRBJ1-6; 7 bases align to TRBD1. CDR3 in DNA: TGTGCCAGCAGCTTGGATGCCACAGGGGCGTCCCTCCACTTT. It is translated as CASSLDATGASLHF.